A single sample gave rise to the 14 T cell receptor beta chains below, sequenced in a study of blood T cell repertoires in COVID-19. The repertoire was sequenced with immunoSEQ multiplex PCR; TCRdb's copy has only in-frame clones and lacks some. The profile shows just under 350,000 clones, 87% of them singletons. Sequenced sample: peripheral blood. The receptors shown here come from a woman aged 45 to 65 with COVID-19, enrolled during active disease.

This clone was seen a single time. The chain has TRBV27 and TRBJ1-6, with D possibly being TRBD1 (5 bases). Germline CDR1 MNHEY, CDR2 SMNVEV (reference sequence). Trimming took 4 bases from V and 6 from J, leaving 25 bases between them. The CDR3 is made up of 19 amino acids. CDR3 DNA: TGTGCCAGCAGTTCTCCCGCGCAGGGAGGGCCTCGGGGTAATTCACCCCTCCACTTT. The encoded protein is CASSSPAQGGPRGNSPLHF.

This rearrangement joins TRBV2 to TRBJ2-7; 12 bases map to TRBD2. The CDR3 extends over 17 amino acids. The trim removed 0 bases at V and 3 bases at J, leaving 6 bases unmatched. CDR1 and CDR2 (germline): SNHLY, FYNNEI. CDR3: CASSEALLAGGIYEQYF. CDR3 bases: TGTGCCAGCAGTGAAGCGCTTCTAGCGGGAGGGATCTACGAGCAGTACTTC.

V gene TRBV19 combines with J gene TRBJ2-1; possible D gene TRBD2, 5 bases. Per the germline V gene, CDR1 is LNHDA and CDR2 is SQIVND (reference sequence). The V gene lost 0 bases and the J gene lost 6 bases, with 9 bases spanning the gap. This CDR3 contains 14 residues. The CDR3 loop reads CASSIDLALNEQFF. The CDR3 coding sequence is TGTGCCAGTAGTATAGACCTAGCCCTCAATGAGCAGTTCTTC.

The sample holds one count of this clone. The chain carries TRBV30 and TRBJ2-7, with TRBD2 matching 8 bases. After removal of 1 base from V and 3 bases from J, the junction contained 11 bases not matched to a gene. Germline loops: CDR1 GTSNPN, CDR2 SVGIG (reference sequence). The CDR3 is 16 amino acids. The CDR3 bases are TGTGCCTGGAGTGGAGGAAGCGGGAGTATCATCTACGAGCAGTACTTC. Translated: CAWSGGSGSIIYEQYF.

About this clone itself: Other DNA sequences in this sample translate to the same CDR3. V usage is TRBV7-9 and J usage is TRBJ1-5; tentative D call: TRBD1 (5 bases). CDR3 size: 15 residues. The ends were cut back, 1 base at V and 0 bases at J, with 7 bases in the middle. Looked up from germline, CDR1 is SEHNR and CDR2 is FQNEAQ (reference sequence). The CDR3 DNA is TGTGCCAGCAGCTTAGTCGGGGGTAGCAATCAGCCCCAGCATTTT. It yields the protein CASSLVGGSNQPQHF.

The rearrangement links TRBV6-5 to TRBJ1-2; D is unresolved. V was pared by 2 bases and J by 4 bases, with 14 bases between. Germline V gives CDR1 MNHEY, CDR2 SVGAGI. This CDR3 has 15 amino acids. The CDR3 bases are TGTGCCAGCAGTTACACCGGGTCACCTGCCTATGGCTACACCTTC. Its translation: CASSYTGSPAYGYTF.

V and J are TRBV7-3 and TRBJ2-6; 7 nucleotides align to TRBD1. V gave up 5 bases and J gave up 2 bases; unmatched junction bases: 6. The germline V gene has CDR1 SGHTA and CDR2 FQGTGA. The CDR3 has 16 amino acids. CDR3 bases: TGTGCCAGCAGCGCCCACAGGGGAGCTGGGGCCAACGTCCTGACTTTC. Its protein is CASSAHRGAGANVLTF.

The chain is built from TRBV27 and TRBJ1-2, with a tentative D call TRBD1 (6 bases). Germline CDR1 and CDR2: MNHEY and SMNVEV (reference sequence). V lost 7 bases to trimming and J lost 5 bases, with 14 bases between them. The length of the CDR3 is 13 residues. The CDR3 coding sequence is TGTGCCAGCATGAGGGGCCAGGGGTATGGCTACACCTTC. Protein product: CASMRGQGYGYTF.

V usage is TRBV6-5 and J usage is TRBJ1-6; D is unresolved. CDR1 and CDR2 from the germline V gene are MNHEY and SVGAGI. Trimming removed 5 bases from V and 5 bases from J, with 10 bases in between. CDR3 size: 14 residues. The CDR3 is CASSMTRNNSPLHF. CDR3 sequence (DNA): TGTGCCAGCAGTATGACACGAAATAATTCACCCCTCCACTTT.

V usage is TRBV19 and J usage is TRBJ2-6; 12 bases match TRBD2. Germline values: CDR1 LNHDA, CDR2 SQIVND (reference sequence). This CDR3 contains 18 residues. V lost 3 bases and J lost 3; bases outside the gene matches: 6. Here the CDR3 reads CASSILTSGSGGANVLTF. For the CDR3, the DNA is TGTGCCAGTAGTATTTTGACTAGCGGGAGCGGTGGGGCCAACGTCCTGACTTTC.

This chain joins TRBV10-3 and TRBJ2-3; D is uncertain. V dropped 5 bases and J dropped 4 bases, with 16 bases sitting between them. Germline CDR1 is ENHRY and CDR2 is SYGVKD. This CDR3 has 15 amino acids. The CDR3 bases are TGTGCCATCAGTCCGACTGAGAAGAGGCCAGATACGCAGTATTTT. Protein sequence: CAISPTEKRPDTQYF.

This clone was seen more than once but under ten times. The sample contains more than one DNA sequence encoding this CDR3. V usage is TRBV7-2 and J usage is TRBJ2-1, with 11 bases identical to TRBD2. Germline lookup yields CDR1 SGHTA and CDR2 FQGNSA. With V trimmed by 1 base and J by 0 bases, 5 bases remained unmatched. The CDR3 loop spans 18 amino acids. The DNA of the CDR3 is TGTGCCAGCAGCTTAGGCCTAGCGGGAGGTGGCTCCTACAATGAGCAGTTCTTC. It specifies CASSLGLAGGGSYNEQFF.

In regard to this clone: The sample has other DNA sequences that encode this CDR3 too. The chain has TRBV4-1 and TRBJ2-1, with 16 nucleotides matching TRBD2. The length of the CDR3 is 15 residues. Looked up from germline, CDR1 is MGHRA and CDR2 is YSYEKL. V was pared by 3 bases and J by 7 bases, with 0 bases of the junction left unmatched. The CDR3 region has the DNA TGCGCCAGCAGCCAGGGACTAGCGGGAGGGAATGAGCAGTTCTTC. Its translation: CASSQGLAGGNEQFF.

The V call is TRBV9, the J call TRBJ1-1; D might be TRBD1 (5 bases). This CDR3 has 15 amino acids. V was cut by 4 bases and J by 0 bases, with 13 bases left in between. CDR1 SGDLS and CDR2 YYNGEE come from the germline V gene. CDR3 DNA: TGTGCCAGCAGCCCTCAGGGTTGGGTGAACACTGAAGCTTTCTTT. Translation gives CASSPQGWVNTEAFF.